This T cell receptor beta chain was sequenced for a study of human T cells and chemical hapten exposure. At least ten counts were recorded for this clonotype. Time point given: pre-sensitization, week 0. Treatment reported: therapeutic diphenylcyclopropenone sensitization with weekly scalp DPC. Patch tests were applied only after blood draws. TCRdb processed the RACE reads anew with MiXCR; each CDR3 protein has one entry. Among tens of thousands of distinct CDR3 sequences listed, 9.5% to 12% were seen once. Germline V lookup: CDR1 MNHEY, CDR2 SVGAGI. V lost 6 bases to trimming and J lost 6 bases; unmatched junction nucleotides: 8. The CDR3 runs to 13 residues.

The clonotype was recovered from a woman aged 45-59 years with alopecia areata. Some clones in this sample may be carry-over from other donors' samples. The chain recombines TRBV6-5 with TRBJ2-7; 7 bases are a match to TRBD1. The material sequenced was whole blood, taken in connection with sensitization to the hapten diphenylcyclopropenone (DPC). The CDR3 nucleotides are TGTGCCAGCAGGGGACAGATCAAGGGCGAGCAGTACTTC. Amino acids: CASRGQIKGEQYF.